The 5 T cell receptor beta chains below all came from one sample that was sequenced in a study of blood T cell repertoires in COVID-19. Method: immunoSEQ multiplex PCR; TCRdb's copy keeps in-frame clones and lacks some. The sample holds more than 150,000 clones; around 90% are singletons and the top ten take 5.5% to 7.5%. Sequenced material: peripheral blood. These receptors were taken from a man aged 40-50 years with acute or convalescent COVID-19.

Notes on this clone: The same CDR3 also results from other DNA sequences found in this sample. This sequence joins TRBV5-1 and TRBJ1-3, with TRBD1 matching over 10 bases. Trimming cost V 2 bases and J 2 bases; bases outside gene matches: 1. Germline V gives CDR1 SGHRS, CDR2 YFSETQ. The CDR3 is made up of 15 amino acids. CDR3 DNA sequence: TGCGCCAGCAGCTTAGGGACAGGGGCTGGAAACACCATATATTTT. Translating gives CASSLGTGAGNTIYF.

The V call is TRBV5-4, the J call TRBJ1-2, with 7 bases fitting TRBD1. The V segment lost 4 bases and the J segment 6 bases; nucleotides outside the gene matches: 6. Germline CDR1 and CDR2: SGHNT and YYREEE (reference sequence). The CDR3 is made up of 13 amino acids. The CDR3 DNA is TGTGCCAGCAGCACAGGGACAGCCAATGGCTACACCTTC. Its translation is CASSTGTANGYTF. The full variable domain, completed using reference TRBV5-4 and TRBJ1-2, is ETGVTQSPTHLIKTRGQQVTLRCSSQSGHNTVSWYQQALGQGPQFIFQYYREEENGRGNFPPRFSGLQFPNYSSELNVNALELDDSALYLCASSTGTANGYTFGSGTRLTVV.

This chain joins TRBV19 and TRBJ2-5, with 9 bases lining up with TRBD2. CDR3 length: 12 residues. The V gene end was trimmed by 6 bases and the J gene end by 7 bases; junction bases not matched to a gene: 3. Germline lookup yields CDR1 LNHDA and CDR2 SQIVND (reference sequence). CDR3 in DNA: TGTGCCAGTAGACCAGCGGGAGGGACCCAGTACTTC. The encoded protein is CASRPAGGTQYF.

This chain connects TRBV4-2 to TRBJ1-1, with 7 bases fitting TRBD1. CDR3 length: 15 residues. The V segment lost 0 bases and the J segment 6 bases; nucleotides outside the gene matches: 7. CDR1 is LGHNA, CDR2 YNFKEQ, per germline. The CDR3 coding sequence is TGTGCCAGCAGCCAAGATAGAGGACAGGTTCCTGAAGCTTTCTTT. It is translated as CASSQDRGQVPEAFF.

V gene TRBV11-2 combines with J gene TRBJ1-1, with a possible D match to TRBD1 (5 bases). Germline-derived CDR1 and CDR2 are SGHAT and FQNNGV. The CDR3 totals 13 residues. Between the trimmed V and J ends, which lost 5 bases and 1 base, there was a span of 8 bases. The CDR3 sequence: CASSLTANTEAFF. The CDR3 DNA is TGTGCCAGCAGCCTGACAGCGAACACTGAAGCTTTCTTT. The full variable domain, in which reference TRBV11-2 and TRBJ1-1 provide the parts outside the CDR3, is EAGVAQSPRYKIIEKRQSVAFWCNPISGHATLYWYQQILGQGPKLLIQFQNNGVVDDSQLPKDRFSAERLKGVDSTLKIQPAKLEDSAVYLCASSLTANTEAFFGQGTRLTVV.